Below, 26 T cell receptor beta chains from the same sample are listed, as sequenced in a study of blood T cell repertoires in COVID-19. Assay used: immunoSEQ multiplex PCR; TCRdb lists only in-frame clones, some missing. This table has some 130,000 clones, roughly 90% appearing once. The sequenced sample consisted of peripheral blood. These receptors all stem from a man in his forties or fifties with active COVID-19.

The CDR3 spells CASSLLAESYEQYF. The DNA of the CDR3 is TGTGCCAGCAGTTTATTGGCAGAAAGCTACGAGCAGTACTTC. This chain links TRBV27 with TRBJ2-7; D is ambiguous. This CDR3 has 14 amino acids. Germline V gene data show CDR1 as MNHEY and CDR2 as SMNVEV (reference sequence). The ends were cut back, 1 base at V and 3 bases at J, with 10 bases in the middle.

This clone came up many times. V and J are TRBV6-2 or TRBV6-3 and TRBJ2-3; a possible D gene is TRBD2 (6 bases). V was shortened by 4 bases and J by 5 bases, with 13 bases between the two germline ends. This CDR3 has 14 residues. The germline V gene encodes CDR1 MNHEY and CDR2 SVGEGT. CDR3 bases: TGTGCCAGCAGTTCTCGTCTGGGAGGAGATACGCAGTATTTT. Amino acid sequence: CASSSRLGGDTQYF.

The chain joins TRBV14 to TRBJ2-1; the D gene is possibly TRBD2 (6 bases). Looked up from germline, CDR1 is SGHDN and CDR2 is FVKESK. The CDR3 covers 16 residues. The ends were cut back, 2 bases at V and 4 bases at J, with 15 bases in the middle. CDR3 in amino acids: CASSQLSGRRYNEQFF. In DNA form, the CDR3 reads TGTGCCAGCAGCCAATTGTCCGGGAGAAGGTACAATGAGCAGTTCTTC. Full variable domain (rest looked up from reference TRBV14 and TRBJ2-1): EAGVTQFPSHSVIEKGQTVTLRCDPISGHDNLYWYRRVMGKEIKFLLHFVKESKQDESGMPNNRFLAERTGGTYSTLKVQPAELEDSGVYFCASSQLSGRRYNEQFFGPGTRLTVL.

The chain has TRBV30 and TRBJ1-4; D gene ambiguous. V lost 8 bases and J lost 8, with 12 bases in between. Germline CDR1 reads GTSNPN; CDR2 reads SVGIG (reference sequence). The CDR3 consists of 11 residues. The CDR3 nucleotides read TGTGCCGGCAACGGAGGGGAAAAACTGTTTTTT. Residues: CAGNGGEKLFF.

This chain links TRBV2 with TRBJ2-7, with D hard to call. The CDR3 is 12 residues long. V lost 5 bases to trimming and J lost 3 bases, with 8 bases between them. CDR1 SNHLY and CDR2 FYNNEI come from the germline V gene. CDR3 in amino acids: CASSLGLYEQYF. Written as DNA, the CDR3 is TGTGCCAGCAGTCTTGGCCTCTACGAGCAGTACTTC.

The CDR3 reads CSVRAAGAGNTEAFF. Here the CDR3 DNA reads TGCAGCGTCCGGGCTGCAGGGGCGGGGAACACTGAAGCTTTCTTT. The chain joins TRBV29-1 to TRBJ1-1; tentatively, D is TRBD1 (6 bases). This CDR3 spans 15 amino acids. Germline-derived CDR1 and CDR2 are SQVTM and ANQGSEA. Trimming removed 6 bases from V and 1 base from J, with 18 bases in between.

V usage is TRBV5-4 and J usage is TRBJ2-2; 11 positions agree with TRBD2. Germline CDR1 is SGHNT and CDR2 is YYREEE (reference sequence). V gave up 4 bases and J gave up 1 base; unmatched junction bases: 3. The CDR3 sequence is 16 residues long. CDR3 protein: CASSISGGENTGELFF. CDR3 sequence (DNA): TGTGCCAGCAGCATTAGCGGGGGGGAGAACACCGGGGAGCTGTTTTTT.

CDR3 coding DNA: TGTGCCAGCTCACCCCTCGGGAGCTCCTACAATGAGCAGTTCTTC. Amino acids: CASSPLGSSYNEQFF. V and J are TRBV18 and TRBJ2-1; a possible D gene is TRBD2 (6 bases). CDR1 is KGHSH and CDR2 is LQKENI in the germline V gene. V was clipped by 3 bases and J by 0 bases, with 9 bases between them. The CDR3 loop spans 15 amino acids.

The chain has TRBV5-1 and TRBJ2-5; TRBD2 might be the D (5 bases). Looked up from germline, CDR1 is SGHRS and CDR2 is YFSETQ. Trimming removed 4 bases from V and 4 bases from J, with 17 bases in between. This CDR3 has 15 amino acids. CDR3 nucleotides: TGCGCCAGCAGCAGCGGACCGGGTCGCGGAGAGACCCAGTACTTC. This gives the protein CASSSGPGRGETQYF.

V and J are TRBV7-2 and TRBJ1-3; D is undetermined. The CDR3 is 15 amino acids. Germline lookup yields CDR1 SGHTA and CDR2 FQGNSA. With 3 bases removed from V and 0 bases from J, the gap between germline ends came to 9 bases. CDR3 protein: CASSLNSLSGNTIYF. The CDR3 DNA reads TGTGCCAGCAGCTTGAACAGCCTCTCTGGAAACACCATATATTTT.

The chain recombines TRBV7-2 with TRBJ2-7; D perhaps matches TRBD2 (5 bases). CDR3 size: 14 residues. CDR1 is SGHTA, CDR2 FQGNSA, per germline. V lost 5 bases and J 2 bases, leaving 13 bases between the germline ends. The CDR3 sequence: CASSPSSSAYEQYV. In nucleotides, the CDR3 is TGTGCCAGCAGCCCCTCTAGCAGTGCCTACGAGCAGTACGTC.

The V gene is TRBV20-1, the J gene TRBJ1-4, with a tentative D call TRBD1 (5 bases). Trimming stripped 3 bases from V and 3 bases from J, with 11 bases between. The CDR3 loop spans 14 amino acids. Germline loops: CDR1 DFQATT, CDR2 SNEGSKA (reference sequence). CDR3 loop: CSASDGGANEKLFF. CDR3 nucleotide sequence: TGCAGTGCTAGTGACGGGGGGGCTAATGAAAAACTGTTTTTT.

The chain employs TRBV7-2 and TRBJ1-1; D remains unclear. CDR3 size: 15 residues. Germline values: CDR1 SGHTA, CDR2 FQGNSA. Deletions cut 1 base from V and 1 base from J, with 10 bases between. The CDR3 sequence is CASSLDSAGNTEAFF. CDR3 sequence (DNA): TGTGCCAGCAGCTTAGACTCGGCAGGGAACACTGAAGCTTTCTTT. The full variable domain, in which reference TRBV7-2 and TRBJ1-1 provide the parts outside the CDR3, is GAGVSQSPSNKVTEKGKDVELRCDPISGHTALYWYRQSLGQGLEFLIYFQGNSAPDKSGLPSDRFSAERTGGSVSTLTIQRTQQEDSAVYLCASSLDSAGNTEAFFGQGTRLTVV.

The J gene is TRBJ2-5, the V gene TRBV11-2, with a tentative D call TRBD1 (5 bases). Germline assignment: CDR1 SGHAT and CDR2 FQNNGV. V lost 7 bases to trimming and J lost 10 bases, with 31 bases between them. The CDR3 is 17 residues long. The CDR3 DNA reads TGTGCCAGCACCCACCTACTAACAGGACCCATCACAAGTAACCAGTACTTC. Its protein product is CASTHLLTGPITSNQYF.

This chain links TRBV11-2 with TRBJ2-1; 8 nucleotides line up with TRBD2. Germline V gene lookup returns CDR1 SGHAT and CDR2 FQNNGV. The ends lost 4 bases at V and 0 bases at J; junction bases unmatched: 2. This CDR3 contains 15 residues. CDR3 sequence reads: CASSWGTSSYNEQFF. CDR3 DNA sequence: TGTGCCAGCAGCTGGGGGACTAGCTCCTACAATGAGCAGTTCTTC.

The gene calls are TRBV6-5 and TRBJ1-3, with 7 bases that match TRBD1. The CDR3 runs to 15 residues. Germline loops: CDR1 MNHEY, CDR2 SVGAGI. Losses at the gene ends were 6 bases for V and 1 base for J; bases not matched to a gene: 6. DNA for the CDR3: TGTGCCAGCAGAAGACAGGGCGGTTCTGGAAACACCATATATTTT. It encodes CASRRQGGSGNTIYF.

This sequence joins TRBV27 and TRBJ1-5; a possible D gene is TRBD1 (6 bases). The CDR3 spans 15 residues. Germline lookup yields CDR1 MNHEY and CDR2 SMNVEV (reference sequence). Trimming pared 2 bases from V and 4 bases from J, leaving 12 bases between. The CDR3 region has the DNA TGTGCCAGCAGTTTAGGGACATCGGGGAATCAGCCCCAGCATTTT. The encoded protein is CASSLGTSGNQPQHF.

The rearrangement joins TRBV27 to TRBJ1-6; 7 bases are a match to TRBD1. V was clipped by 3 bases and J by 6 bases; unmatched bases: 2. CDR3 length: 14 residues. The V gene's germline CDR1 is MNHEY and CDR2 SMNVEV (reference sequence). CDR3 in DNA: TGTGCCAGCAGTTTGGACAGGTTTAATTCACCCCTCCACTTT. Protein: CASSLDRFNSPLHF.

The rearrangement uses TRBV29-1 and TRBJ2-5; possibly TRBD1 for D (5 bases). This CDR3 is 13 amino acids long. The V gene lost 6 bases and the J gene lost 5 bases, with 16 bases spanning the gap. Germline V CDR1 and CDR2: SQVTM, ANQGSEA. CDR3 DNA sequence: TGCAGCGTGGAAAACACCAGGGCTGAGACCCAGTACTTC. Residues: CSVENTRAETQYF.

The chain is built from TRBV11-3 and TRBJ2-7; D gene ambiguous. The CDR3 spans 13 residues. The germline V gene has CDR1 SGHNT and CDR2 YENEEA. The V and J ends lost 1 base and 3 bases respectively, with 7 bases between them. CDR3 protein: CASSLGQVYEQYV. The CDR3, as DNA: TGTGCCAGCAGCTTAGGGCAGGTCTACGAGCAGTACGTC.

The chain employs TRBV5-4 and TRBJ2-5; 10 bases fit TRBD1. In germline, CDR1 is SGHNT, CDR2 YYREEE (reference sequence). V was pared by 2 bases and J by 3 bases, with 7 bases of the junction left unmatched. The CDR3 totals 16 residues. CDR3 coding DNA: TGTGCCAGCAGCTTCTTTGTTGGGACAGGGGAAGAGACCCAGTACTTC. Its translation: CASSFFVGTGEETQYF.

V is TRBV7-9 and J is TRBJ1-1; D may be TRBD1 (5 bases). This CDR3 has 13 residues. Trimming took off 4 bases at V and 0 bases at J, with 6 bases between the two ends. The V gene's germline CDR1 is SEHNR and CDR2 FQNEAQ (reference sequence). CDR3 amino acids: CASSWGLNTEAFF. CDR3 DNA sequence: TGTGCCAGCAGCTGGGGCTTGAACACTGAAGCTTTCTTT.

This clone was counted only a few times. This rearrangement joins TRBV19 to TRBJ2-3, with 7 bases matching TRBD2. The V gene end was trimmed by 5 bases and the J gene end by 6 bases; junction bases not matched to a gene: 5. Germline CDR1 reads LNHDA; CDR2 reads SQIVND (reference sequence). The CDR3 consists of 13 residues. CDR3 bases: TGTGCCAGTAGTCTAAGCGGGGCGGATACGCAGTATTTT. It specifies CASSLSGADTQYF.

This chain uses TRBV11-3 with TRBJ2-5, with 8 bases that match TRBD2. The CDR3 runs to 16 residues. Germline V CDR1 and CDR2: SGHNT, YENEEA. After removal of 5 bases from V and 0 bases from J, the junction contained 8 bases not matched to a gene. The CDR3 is CASSPGVAGYQETQYF. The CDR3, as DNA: TGTGCCAGCAGCCCAGGAGTAGCGGGGTACCAAGAGACCCAGTACTTC. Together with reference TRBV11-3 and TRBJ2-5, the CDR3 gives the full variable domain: EAGVVQSPRYKIIEKKQPVAFWCNPISGHNTLYWYLQNLGQGPELLIRYENEEAVDDSQLPKDRFSAERLKGVDSTLKIQPAELGDSAVYLCASSPGVAGYQETQYFGPGTRLLVL.

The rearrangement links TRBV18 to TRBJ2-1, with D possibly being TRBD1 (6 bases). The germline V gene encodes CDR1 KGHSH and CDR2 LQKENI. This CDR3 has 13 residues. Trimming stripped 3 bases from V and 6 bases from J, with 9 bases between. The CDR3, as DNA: TGTGCCAGCTCACCCCAGGGGATCAATGAGCAGTTCTTC. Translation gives CASSPQGINEQFF.

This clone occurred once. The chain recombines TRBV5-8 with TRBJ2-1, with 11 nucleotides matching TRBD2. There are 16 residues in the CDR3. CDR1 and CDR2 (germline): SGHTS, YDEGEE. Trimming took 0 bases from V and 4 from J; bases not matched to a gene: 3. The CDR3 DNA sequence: TGTGCCAGCAGCTTGGCGACTAGCGGGACTTACAATGAGCAGTTCTTC. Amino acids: CASSLATSGTYNEQFF.